This entry describes one T cell receptor (beta chain). This clone was seen a single time. The clone's antigen remains unknown. The sample holds no much larger clone one base away, and base qualities are not on file. Via the germline V gene (reference sequence), CDR1 is SSHAT and CDR2 FNYEAQ. V is pared back by 1 base and J by 9 bases, with 12 bases lying between the germline termini. The CDR3, from cysteine to phenylalanine, totals 13 residues. Only the CDR3 DNA is retained, 39 bases long and in frame from the first base. The sample comes from a study of beta chain features in type 1 diabetes (dated by TCRdb to 2016 to 2018). About the study as a whole: Patients and healthy donors did not differ in mean age, gender distribution, total cell number or subset yield. A total of roughly 100,000,000 sorted cells were examined across all samples, and the number of cells per subset was strongly correlated with RNA yield. The study compared the TCRB repertoires of sorted circulating CD4+ T cell subsets in recently diagnosed type 1 diabetes patients with those in matched healthy donors. Whereas all 30 or so donors provided naive and central memory subsets, regulatory and stem cell-like memory subsets were isolated from just 8 patients and about 8 healthy donors.

The entire isolated RNA was reverse transcribed using the High Capacity cDNA Reverse Transcription Kit, and thus expressed TCRB transcripts were sequenced. Deep immunoSEQ sequencing was performed on naive, central memory and regulatory T cell samples, with an average of around 3.4 million total reads per sample. Sorted cells were lysed in RLT buffer, and RNA was extracted using DNase-treated RNeasy Micro or Mini kits according to cell number. To prevent cross-contamination, each cell subset was processed individually, whereas patient and healthy donor samples were processed jointly. Using the immunoSEQ multiplex PCR, TCRB sequences were amplified from cDNA into 87-bp fragments spanning the CDR3 region. The amplicons were sequenced using the Illumina HiSeq platform. On the authors' methods: PCR bias was computationally corrected using synthetic template baselines, reads within Hamming distance 2 were collapsed, and singletons that could not be merged were discarded. By aligning reads against IMGT, V, D and J genes, CDR3 length, and insertions or deletions at six rearrangement sites were assigned. Within each subset, clonotype counts were normalized to the number of sorted cells before true diversity and Gini coefficients were calculated with the tcR R package. The overlap coefficient, calculated on TCRB nucleotide sequences, was used to quantify repertoire sharing. Out-of-frame TCRB sequences from naive cells were analyzed as a proxy for the pre-selection repertoire. TCRdb carries this immuneACCESS record with in-frame sequences only. Its versions omit some clonotypes, under half of them owing to an unresolved V gene in the studies checked, with the rest unexplained. Clonal size and the V and J genes are those of that table, whereas D and trimming came from the DNA. The table for this sample lists approximately 270,000 clones; 14% of them were counted only once. The ten largest clones represent 0.017% of the sample.

Each donor gave one peripheral blood draw, approximately 110 mL on average, collected into heparinised tubes. A BD FACSAria II was used to sort naive, central memory, regulatory and stem cell-like memory CD4+ T cells with a panel that included CD45RO, CCR7, CD25, CD127, CD95 and CD27. Purity was above 98% for every sorted population. PBMCs were isolated immediately by Lymphoprep density gradient centrifugation and stained directly without culture. Samples were stained and sorted in pairs, with one healthy donor and one patient per experiment, so that batch effects were minimized. Summary of the overall study and its limitations: The naive, central memory and regulatory TCRB repertoires appeared to resemble one another more closely among patients than among healthy donors. At VDJ recombination sites, type 1 diabetes patients had fewer insertions and more deleted nucleotides, which implies abnormalities in thymic rearrangement. Shorter templates might be favored by PCR, yet because patient and control samples were amplified and corrected together, any such skew would affect both groups equally. Because cDNA was sequenced instead of genomic DNA, activated cells with high expression could be over-represented, although the groups did not differ in activation or CD3 levels. Type 1 diabetes patients showed a moderate but significant shortening of TCRB CDR3 length in all four CD4+ subsets. Because the HLA sub-analyses included only small numbers of individuals, any influence of HLA type on TCRB rearrangement was left unresolved.

Sequencing was done on a sample of naive CD4+ T cells from blood. The cell subset or site label corresponds to: true naive CD4+ T cells. The rearrangement joined TRBV7-7 to TRBJ2-5, and TRBD1 may be the D gene, going by 6 matching bases. This clonotype originated in a man aged 30 to 45 with type 1 diabetes. The CDR3 region: CASSLDRARPQYF. The base sequence is TGTGCCAGCAGCTTAGACAGGGCGAGACCCCAGTACTTC.